The 30 T cell receptor beta chains listed next were all sequenced from one sample in a study of vaccination effects on CD4 cells after COVID-19 (dated by TCRdb to 2022 to 2024). In the ViraFEST assay, PBMC were stimulated with viral peptide pools, and TCR sequencing was then used to find antigen-specific CD4+ T cell clonotypes based on their expansion. After approximately eleven days of culture, CD4+ T cells were isolated with the EasySep CD4+ T cell isolation kit. These receptors lack a known antigen. Library preparation was by the immunoSEQ multiplex PCR assay. TCRdb retrieved this table from immuneACCESS and kept in-frame rearrangements only. Not all clones are present; in checked studies, unresolved V genes account for under half, and no reason is known for the remainder. This sample lists under 65,000 clones; over 75% were detected once. 2.4% of the sample comes from the top ten. The sequences come from CD4+ T cells from PBMCs cultured with HCoV-229E spike peptides, collected before COVID-19 vaccination. In light of the paper, this sample's cell subset or site label describes: HCoV-229E spike overlapping peptide pool stimulation. The receptor source for this set is a human donor who received a COVID-19 vaccine.

The V gene is TRBV27, the J gene TRBJ2-7; TRBD1 aligns across 7 bases. The CDR3 contains 14 residues. Germline V gene sequence: CDR1 MNHEY, CDR2 SMNVEV (reference sequence). Trimming removed 5 bases from V and 2 bases from J; junction bases left unmatched: 6. The CDR3 protein is CASSRTGGTYEQYV. The DNA for the CDR3 is TGTGCCAGCAGTAGGACAGGCGGAACCTACGAGCAGTACGTC.

The J gene is TRBJ2-5, the V gene TRBV6-5; D is unclear. The CDR3 loop spans 13 amino acids. Trimming took off 0 bases at V and 6 bases at J, with 8 bases between the two ends. Germline CDR1 is MNHEY and CDR2 is SVGAGI. CDR3 loop: CASSYSMGKTQYF. CDR3 sequence (DNA): TGTGCCAGCAGTTACTCGATGGGGAAGACCCAGTACTTC.

In this sample, this clone turned up once. V usage is TRBV7-2 and J usage is TRBJ1-6; D possibly corresponds to TRBD1 (5 bases). Trimming removed 5 bases at V and 10 bases at J, with 18 bases between. CDR1 and CDR2 from the germline V gene are SGHTA and FQGNSA. The CDR3 has 15 amino acids. Written as DNA, the CDR3 is TGTGCCAGCAGCACCCTGGGGGGGGGTGGGTCACCCCTCCACTTT. As protein: CASSTLGGGGSPLHF.

This chain connects TRBV11-2 to TRBJ2-7; TRBD1 aligns across 7 bases. The CDR3 contains 14 residues. Germline assignment: CDR1 SGHAT and CDR2 FQNNGV. V shed 4 bases and J 3 bases; nucleotides not matched to a gene: 6. This CDR3 is CASSSTGVSYEQYV. The CDR3 DNA reads TGTGCCAGCAGCTCCACAGGGGTGAGCTACGAGCAGTACGTC.

This clone occurred a few times. This chain links TRBV2 with TRBJ1-5, with unresolved D. The CDR3 totals 16 residues. Germline loops: CDR1 SNHLY, CDR2 FYNNEI. Trimming took off 8 bases at V and 0 bases at J, with 17 bases between the two ends. CDR3 amino acids: CASSRWRENSNQPQHF. The CDR3 DNA reads TGTGCCAGCTCGAGGTGGAGGGAAAATAGCAATCAGCCCCAGCATTTT.

V usage is TRBV18 and J usage is TRBJ2-7, with TRBD1 as a possible D gene (7 bases). V lost 6 bases and J lost 3, with 12 bases in between. The CDR3 totals 13 residues. Germline-derived CDR1 and CDR2 are KGHSH and LQKENI. The CDR3 DNA is TGTGCCAGCTCGCGGGACAGAGGCTACGAGCAGTACGTC. This sequence encodes CASSRDRGYEQYV.

CDR3 loop: CASSLVQGALGYTF. CDR3 sequence (DNA): TGTGCCAGCAGCCTCGTACAGGGGGCGCTTGGCTACACCTTC. V usage is TRBV7-2 and J usage is TRBJ1-2; 9 bases are a match to TRBD1. Losses at the gene ends were 5 bases for V and 7 bases for J; bases not matched to a gene: 8. Germline loops: CDR1 SGHTA, CDR2 FQGNSA. The CDR3 extends over 14 amino acids.

The chain has TRBV6-5 and TRBJ2-3; D gene uncertain. The CDR3 totals 15 residues. Germline V gene data show CDR1 as MNHEY and CDR2 as SVGAGI. Trimming took off 2 bases at V and 0 bases at J, with 9 bases between the two ends. Here the CDR3 reads CASSYGSRSTDTQYF. The DNA for the CDR3 is TGTGCCAGCAGTTACGGGTCCCGGAGCACAGATACGCAGTATTTT.

This chain joins TRBV6-1 and TRBJ2-7; 9 positions match TRBD2. Germline V CDR1 and CDR2: MNHNS, SASEGT. V lost 4 bases to trimming and J lost 2 bases; unmatched junction nucleotides: 0. The CDR3 length is 13 residues. The CDR3 here is CASSVAGAYEQYV. The CDR3 nucleotides read TGTGCCAGCAGTGTAGCGGGGGCCTACGAGCAGTACGTC.

The V call is TRBV6-4, the J call TRBJ1-3; D is unresolved. The CDR3 is 17 residues long. Germline CDR1 MRHNA, CDR2 SNTAGT. V was trimmed by 4 bases and J by 4 bases, leaving 20 bases between them. This CDR3 reads CASSAPTPRVKGNTIYF. The CDR3, as DNA: TGTGCCAGCAGTGCCCCTACCCCGCGGGTCAAGGGAAACACCATATATTTT.

The chain is built from TRBV7-8 and TRBJ2-2; 11 nucleotides agree with TRBD2. V dropped 2 bases and J dropped 4; count of bases not matched to a gene: 9. Germline CDR1 SGHVS, CDR2 FQNEAQ. The CDR3 has 18 residues. CDR3 bases: TGTGCCAGCAGCTTAAGGGGTAGCGGGGGGGGTAGCACCGGGGAGCTGTTTTTT. Its translation is CASSLRGSGGGSTGELFF.

This chain's CDR3 is CASSRGGAGAYEQYV. CDR3 in DNA: TGTGCCAGCAGCCGAGGAGGAGCGGGGGCCTACGAGCAGTACGTC. The rearrangement uses TRBV5-6 and TRBJ2-7; 8 bases fit TRBD2. Per the germline V gene, CDR1 is SGHDT and CDR2 is YYEEEE. This CDR3 has 15 residues. V dropped 4 bases and J dropped 2; count of bases not matched to a gene: 8.

J is TRBJ1-1 and V is TRBV7-2; TRBD1 is a possible D gene (5 bases). There are 15 residues in the CDR3. Germline V lookup: CDR1 SGHTA, CDR2 FQGNSA. Trimming took off 5 bases at V and 0 bases at J, with 13 bases between the two ends. The CDR3 here is CASSLPGTLNTEAFF. The CDR3 DNA sequence: TGTGCCAGCAGCCTACCCGGGACGTTGAACACTGAAGCTTTCTTT.

The chain uses TRBV5-1 and TRBJ1-4, with D unresolved. V lost 5 bases, J lost 6 bases, and 8 bases lay in between. The CDR3 extends over 12 amino acids. Germline CDR1 SGHRS, CDR2 YFSETQ. CDR3 region: CASRATDEKLFF. The CDR3 nucleotides are TGCGCCAGCAGAGCGACGGATGAAAAACTGTTTTTT.

The V call is TRBV7-2, the J call TRBJ1-2; 9 bases are shared with TRBD1. This CDR3 has 13 amino acids. Trimming took 4 bases from V and 6 from J; bases not matched to a gene: 3. The germline V gene encodes CDR1 SGHTA and CDR2 FQGNSA. This chain's CDR3 is CASSSRQGDGYTF. The CDR3 DNA reads as TGTGCCAGCAGCTCTAGACAGGGGGATGGCTACACCTTC.

V gene TRBV7-3 combines with J gene TRBJ2-5, with 13 bases fitting TRBD2. The CDR3 is 15 residues long. Germline V lookup: CDR1 SGHTA, CDR2 FQGTGA. V was clipped by 6 bases and J by 1 base; unmatched bases: 2. The chain's CDR3 is CASSTSGGAQETQYF. The CDR3 bases are TGTGCCAGCAGTACTAGCGGGGGGGCCCAAGAGACCCAGTACTTC.

This chain links TRBV7-2 with TRBJ1-2; D is unresolved. The length of the CDR3 is 15 residues. The germline V gene encodes CDR1 SGHTA and CDR2 FQGNSA. V lost 4 bases and J lost 11, with 23 bases in between. Written as DNA, the CDR3 is TGTGCCAGCAGCTCCATATACCGGTATGGCTACGGATACACCTTC. This encodes CASSSIYRYGYGYTF.

V gene TRBV5-1 combines with J gene TRBJ2-1, with D possibly TRBD2 on 5 matching bases. Between the trimmed V and J ends, which lost 4 bases and 5 bases, there was a span of 10 bases. The germline V gene has CDR1 SGHRS and CDR2 YFSETQ. The CDR3 is 13 amino acids. The DNA for the CDR3 is TGCGCCAGCAGCACGGACTTCGACAATGAGCAGTTCTTC. Translating it yields CASSTDFDNEQFF.

The chain couples TRBV9 to TRBJ2-2; 12 positions match TRBD1. This CDR3 has 20 amino acids. The ends lost 4 bases at V and 5 bases at J; junction bases unmatched: 18. CDR1 and CDR2 (germline): SGDLS, YYNGEE. CDR3 coding DNA: TGTGCCAGCAGCCCCCGTTCGGGACAGGGGGCAATAGTGTTGACCGGGGAGCTGTTTTTT. It translates to CASSPRSGQGAIVLTGELFF. The complete variable domain, with remaining parts taken from reference TRBV9 and TRBJ2-2, reads DSGVTQTPKHLITATGQRVTLRCSPRSGDLSVYWYQQSLDQGLQFLIQYYNGEERAKGNILERFSAQQFPDLHSELNLSSLELGDSALYFCASSPRSGQGAIVLTGELFFGEGSRLTVL.

The genes are TRBV19 and TRBJ1-5; TRBD1 agrees at 7 bases. Germline CDR1 reads LNHDA; CDR2 reads SQIVND (reference sequence). This CDR3 is 15 amino acids long. After removal of 3 bases from V and 5 bases from J, the junction contained 7 bases not matched to a gene. The CDR3 sequence: CASSIGTDFYQPQHF. The CDR3 DNA follows: TGTGCCAGTAGTATCGGGACAGACTTCTATCAGCCCCAGCATTTT.

This chain connects TRBV7-2 to TRBJ1-1; no reliable D call. Trimming left V 5 bases short and J 0 bases short, with 10 bases between. Germline lookup yields CDR1 SGHTA and CDR2 FQGNSA. This CDR3 contains 14 residues. The CDR3 DNA reads TGTGCCAGCAGCCCCCGGGCCCTGAACACTGAAGCTTTCTTT. It specifies CASSPRALNTEAFF.

The gene calls are TRBV18 and TRBJ2-3, with TRBD2 as a possible D gene (6 bases). V was shortened by 5 bases and J by 2 bases, with 14 bases between the two germline ends. CDR1 is KGHSH and CDR2 is LQKENI in the germline V gene. The CDR3 length is 15 residues. This chain's CDR3 is CASSGLNHPTDTQYF. The CDR3 DNA is TGTGCCAGCTCAGGACTAAACCATCCCACAGATACGCAGTATTTT.

This clone showed up just a few times. V and J are TRBV19 and TRBJ2-2; D unresolved. Germline assignment: CDR1 LNHDA and CDR2 SQIVND (reference sequence). This CDR3 is built from 14 residues. V shed 5 bases and J shed 4 bases, with 11 bases lying between them. The CDR3 DNA is TGTGCCAGTAGTTCACGAAAGTTCACCGGGGAGCTGTTTTTT. Its translation is CASSSRKFTGELFF.

The V and J genes are TRBV28 and TRBJ2-7; D is possibly TRBD1 or TRBD2 (5 bases each). The CDR3 consists of 15 residues. Trimming removed 6 bases at V and 3 bases at J, with 18 bases between. The germline CDR1 and CDR2 sequences are MDHEN and SYDVKM. CDR3 in DNA: TGTGCCAGCAGAGAGAGGGGCGCCGGAAACTACGAGCAGTACGTC. It is translated as CASRERGAGNYEQYV.

This clone is a singleton in its sample. This chain links TRBV27 with TRBJ1-6; TRBD1 might be the D (6 bases). Trimming removed 2 bases at V and 8 bases at J, with 13 bases between. CDR1 and CDR2 from the germline V gene are MNHEY and SMNVEV (reference sequence). The CDR3 has 15 residues. For the CDR3, the DNA is TGTGCCAGCAGTTTACATCGGGACAATGATTCACCCCTCCACTTT. Its translation: CASSLHRDNDSPLHF.

This sequence joins TRBV19 and TRBJ1-1, with no clear D. The CDR3 spans 18 residues. The V end was cut by 6 bases, the J end by 6 bases, with 29 bases between. Germline lookup yields CDR1 LNHDA and CDR2 SQIVND (reference sequence). Here the CDR3 DNA reads TGTGCCAGTAGACTCTCGTGGGCCGTTGGAACCTACAGCGCTGAAGCTTTCTTT. Its protein is CASRLSWAVGTYSAEAFF.

The rearrangement uses TRBV5-1 and TRBJ1-2; 10 bases are shared with TRBD1. After removal of 3 bases from V and 5 bases from J, the junction contained 4 bases not matched to a gene. From germline, CDR1 is SGHRS and CDR2 YFSETQ. The CDR3 is made up of 14 amino acids. DNA of the CDR3: TGCGCCAGCAGCTCCGGGACAGGGGTTTATGGCTACACCTTC. Its translation is CASSSGTGVYGYTF.

The chain joins TRBV7-2 to TRBJ1-5; TRBD1 aligns across 9 bases. V shed 5 bases and J 5 bases; nucleotides not matched to a gene: 7. This CDR3 spans 15 amino acids. Germline V gene lookup returns CDR1 SGHTA and CDR2 FQGNSA. For the CDR3, the DNA is TGTGCCAGCAGCCCACCGGGACAGGGATATCAGCCCCAGCATTTT. Protein product: CASSPPGQGYQPQHF.

The sample holds a few counts of this clone. The chain uses TRBV19 and TRBJ1-2, with D uncertain. CDR1 and CDR2 from the germline V gene are LNHDA and SQIVND (reference sequence). V was clipped by 7 bases and J by 4 bases, with 25 bases between them. This CDR3 has 17 residues. The CDR3 nucleotides read TGTGCCAGTATCGGCCGGCAGACCCATCGCCGAGGCTATGGCTACACCTTC. It yields the protein CASIGRQTHRRGYGYTF.

The chain is built from TRBV3-1 (or the pseudogene TRBV3-2) and TRBJ2-1, with no clear D. V was shortened by 1 base and J by 5 bases, with 9 bases between the two germline ends. This CDR3 region has 14 residues. The germline V gene has CDR1 LGHDT and CDR2 YNNKEL (reference sequence). Here the CDR3 DNA reads TGTGCCAGCAGCCAAGGGCCCACGAACAATGAGCAGTTCTTC. Its translation: CASSQGPTNNEQFF.